The clone carrying this T cell receptor (beta chain) was counted many times. Its cognate antigen is unknown. Germline V lookup: CDR1 SGHTA, CDR2 FQGNSA. The CDR3 is made up of 14 amino acids. The germline V and J ends were trimmed by 3 bases and 4 bases, with 10 bases remaining between them. The sample originates from a study of T cells in Graves' hyperthyroidism and ophthalmopathy. Study overall: Staff took peripheral blood when the initial diagnosis was made, before any treatment began. Study-wide results and caveats: Appearing also in blood were most of the thyroid clonotypes expanded above 0.001.

Template material for amplifying TCR beta CDR3 regions consisted of RNA transcripts. TCR CDR3 underwent first-round RT-PCR with the HTBI primer set. TCRdb itself ran the multiplex PCR reads through MiXCR, one entry per CDR3 protein. The sample carries 620,000 or so distinct CDR3 sequences, more than 12% recorded once. A Clinical Activity Score of at least 3, a NOSPECS grade of at least 4 and a duration under 3 months were recorded in the ophthalmopathy patients. Diagnosis rested on symptoms, serum thyroxine and TRAb, thyroid ultrasound, and orbital computed tomography. The sample consisted of blood. The receptor's source is a woman aged 50 to 65 with Graves' ophthalmopathy. The V call is TRBV7-2, the J call TRBJ2-4; D uncertain. In nucleotides, the CDR3 is TGTGCCAGCAGCTTCGGCCTGCCGAAAAACATTCAGTACTTC. Translation gives CASSFGLPKNIQYF.